The rows below give T cell receptor beta chains drawn from one sample of a study of human T cells and chemical hapten exposure. TCRdb reprocessed the RACE reads via MiXCR and lists one record per CDR3 protein. The table has about 160,000 distinct CDR3 sequences, 28% seen once. Specimen: whole blood, collected in connection with sensitization to the hapten diphenylcyclopropenone (DPC). The receptors here all came from a young woman with alopecia areata. Some clones in this sample may be carry-over from other donors' samples. Both conserved end residues are part of each CDR3. A D gene is named only where the DNA matches it firmly. Size tells how often a clone was seen (once, few, many) or the class of an expanded clone, and some rows leave it out.

clone size: few
D gene: -
V gene: TRBV6-2/TRBV6-3
J gene: TRBJ2-3
CDR3 DNA: TGTGCCAGCAGCCAACCCGTCCGGTTAGATACGCAGTATTTT
CDR3 protein: CASSQPVRLDTQYF

clone size: -
D gene: -
V gene: TRBV7-9
J gene: TRBJ2-1
CDR3 DNA: TGTGCCAGCAGCTTGGCGAGCAGGAACGATGAGCAGTTCTTC
CDR3 protein: CASSLASRNDEQFF

clone size: few
D gene: TRBD1
V gene: TRBV16
J gene: TRBJ1-1
CDR3 DNA: TGTGCCAGCAGCCAATCCTATGAGGGGGCTAAGAGTGAAGCTTTCTTT
CDR3 protein: CASSQSYEGAKSEAFF

clone size: -
D gene: -
V gene: TRBV5-1
J gene: TRBJ2-7
CDR3 DNA: TGCGCCAGCAGCTCCGAGGGCTACGAGCAGTACTTC
CDR3 protein: CASSSEGYEQYF

clone size: -
D gene: TRBD1
V gene: TRBV29-1
J gene: TRBJ1-2
CDR3 DNA: TGCAGCGTAGAAATTCAGGGACAGACCTTTTACACCTTC
CDR3 protein: CSVEIQGQTFYTF

clone size: many
D gene: -
V gene: TRBV27
J gene: TRBJ2-7
CDR3 DNA: TGTGCCAGCAGTTTGGTCCCAGCAGGCTACGAGCAGTACTTC
CDR3 protein: CASSLVPAGYEQYF

clone size: -
D gene: TRBD1
V gene: TRBV2
J gene: TRBJ2-4
CDR3 DNA: TGTGCCAGCAGTGGACAGGGGTTCAAAAACATTCAGTACTTC
CDR3 protein: CASSGQGFKNIQYF

clone size: -
D gene: -
V gene: TRBV4-1
J gene: TRBJ1-1
CDR3 DNA: TGCGCCAGCAGCCAAGGCCGGGCCCGGGGGACTGAAGCTTTCTTT
CDR3 protein: CASSQGRARGTEAFF

clone size: -
D gene: -
V gene: TRBV5-1
J gene: TRBJ2-3
CDR3 DNA: TGCGCCAGCAGCTTGGATCCGGGCACAGATACGCAGTATTTT
CDR3 protein: CASSLDPGTDTQYF

clone size: few
D gene: -
V gene: TRBV24-1
J gene: TRBJ2-3
CDR3 DNA: TGTGCCACCAGTGACCAGACCGGCATAGACACAGATACGCAGTATTTT
CDR3 protein: CATSDQTGIDTDTQYF

clone size: few
D gene: TRBD1
V gene: TRBV5-1
J gene: TRBJ2-7
CDR3 DNA: TGCGCCAGCGGGGGGACAGGGGTCTACGAGCAGTACTTC
CDR3 protein: CASGGTGVYEQYF

clone size: -
D gene: TRBD2
V gene: TRBV7-2
J gene: TRBJ2-1
CDR3 DNA: TGTGCCAGCAGCTTAGCGTGGGCGGGAGGCATGAATGAGCAGTTCTTC
CDR3 protein: CASSLAWAGGMNEQFF

clone size: -
D gene: -
V gene: TRBV7-9
J gene: TRBJ2-7
CDR3 DNA: TGTGCCAGCAGTCAAGGTGACATATTCACCTACGAGCAGTACTTC
CDR3 protein: CASSQGDIFTYEQYF

clone size: few
D gene: TRBD1
V gene: TRBV6-2/TRBV6-3
J gene: TRBJ2-7
CDR3 DNA: TGTGCCAGTCGGGACAGGGTGCACGAGCAGTACTTC
CDR3 protein: CASRDRVHEQYF

clone size: many
D gene: -
V gene: TRBV9
J gene: TRBJ1-2
CDR3 DNA: TGTGCCAGCAGCGGCAATGGCTACACCTTC
CDR3 protein: CASSGNGYTF

clone size: few
D gene: -
V gene: TRBV29-1
J gene: TRBJ1-4
CDR3 DNA: TGCAGCGTTGAACCGTCGCCTGGTGAAAAACTGTTTTTT
CDR3 protein: CSVEPSPGEKLFF

clone size: few
D gene: -
V gene: TRBV15
J gene: TRBJ1-5
CDR3 DNA: TGTGCCACCAGCATCGGAGATAGCAATCAGCCCCAGCATTTT
CDR3 protein: CATSIGDSNQPQHF

clone size: -
D gene: -
V gene: TRBV5-5
J gene: TRBJ1-5
CDR3 DNA: TGTGCCAGCAGCTATGCTGGGGATCTGGGCAATCAGCCCCAGCATTTT
CDR3 protein: CASSYAGDLGNQPQHF

clone size: -
D gene: -
V gene: TRBV5-1
J gene: TRBJ2-1
CDR3 DNA: TGCGCCAGCAGCTTGGCGGGACAAGCATACAATGAGCAGTTCTTC
CDR3 protein: CASSLAGQAYNEQFF

clone size: many
D gene: -
V gene: TRBV11-2
J gene: TRBJ2-3
CDR3 DNA: TGTGCCAGCAGCTTAGGATCAGCGTTTGCTCGGCATTTT
CDR3 protein: CASSLGSAFARHF

clone size: -
D gene: -
V gene: TRBV9
J gene: TRBJ1-6
CDR3 DNA: TGTGCCAGCAGCGTAGAATGGACTAATTCACCCCTCCACTTT
CDR3 protein: CASSVEWTNSPLHF

clone size: -
D gene: TRBD2
V gene: TRBV29-1
J gene: TRBJ2-1
CDR3 DNA: TGCAGCGTCTGGGGCGGACTAGCGGGAGGGAGCTCCTACAATGAGCAGTTCTTC
CDR3 protein: CSVWGGLAGGSSYNEQFF

clone size: -
D gene: -
V gene: TRBV4-2
J gene: TRBJ1-2
CDR3 DNA: TGTGCCAGCAGCCAAGTTACGGTTTATGGCTACACCTTC
CDR3 protein: CASSQVTVYGYTF

clone size: few
D gene: -
V gene: TRBV20-1
J gene: TRBJ2-3
CDR3 DNA: TGCAGTGCTAGAGAGGGGGGCACAGATACGCAGTATTTT
CDR3 protein: CSAREGGTDTQYF

clone size: -
D gene: -
V gene: TRBV5-6
J gene: TRBJ1-5
CDR3 DNA: TGTGCCAGCAGCTTGTGGGGGGCGTTCAATCAGCCCCAGCATTTT
CDR3 protein: CASSLWGAFNQPQHF

clone size: -
D gene: TRBD1
V gene: TRBV20-1
J gene: TRBJ2-7
CDR3 DNA: TGCAGTGCACCGTGGACAGGGGACGAGCAGTACTTC
CDR3 protein: CSAPWTGDEQYF

clone size: many
D gene: TRBD1
V gene: TRBV6-6
J gene: TRBJ2-7
CDR3 DNA: TGTGCCAGCAGCCCCGGACAGGTCTACGAGCAGTACTTC
CDR3 protein: CASSPGQVYEQYF

clone size: -
D gene: TRBD2
V gene: TRBV3-1
J gene: TRBJ2-1
CDR3 DNA: TGTGCCAGCAGCCGCGGACTAGCGGGAGGCCCCTCCTACAATGAGCAGTTCTTC
CDR3 protein: CASSRGLAGGPSYNEQFF

clone size: -
D gene: -
V gene: TRBV20-1
J gene: TRBJ1-1
CDR3 DNA: TGCAGTGAGGAAGGGCACTTGAACACTGAAGCTTTCTTT
CDR3 protein: CSEEGHLNTEAFF

clone size: -
D gene: TRBD2
V gene: TRBV7-2
J gene: TRBJ2-7
CDR3 DNA: TGTGCCAGCAGTGGGGACTATAGATACGAGCAGTACTTC
CDR3 protein: CASSGDYRYEQYF

clone size: few
D gene: -
V gene: TRBV7-9
J gene: TRBJ1-6
CDR3 DNA: TGTGCCAGCAGCTTCCGGGTTAGCTCCTATAATTCACCCCTCCACTTT
CDR3 protein: CASSFRVSSYNSPLHF

clone size: -
D gene: -
V gene: TRBV7-9
J gene: TRBJ2-5
CDR3 DNA: TGTGCCAGCAGCTTAGTTGTAGAGACCCAGTACTTC
CDR3 protein: CASSLVVETQYF

clone size: -
D gene: -
V gene: TRBV15
J gene: TRBJ2-5
CDR3 DNA: TGTGCCACCACTGAAGGGCGGGTCCAAGAGACCCAGTACTTC
CDR3 protein: CATTEGRVQETQYF

clone size: -
D gene: -
V gene: TRBV2
J gene: TRBJ2-3
CDR3 DNA: TGTGCCAGCAGTGAATTTGAGGCAGATACGCAGTATTTT
CDR3 protein: CASSEFEADTQYF

clone size: -
D gene: -
V gene: TRBV4-1
J gene: TRBJ2-1
CDR3 DNA: TGCGCCAGCAGCCCGGATGGGCGGGTAGGTGATGAGCAGTTCTTC
CDR3 protein: CASSPDGRVGDEQFF

clone size: -
D gene: -
V gene: TRBV20-1
J gene: TRBJ2-7
CDR3 DNA: TGCAGTGCTTGGCTCGGGGACCTCGAGCAGTACTTC
CDR3 protein: CSAWLGDLEQYF

clone size: few
D gene: -
V gene: TRBV7-9
J gene: TRBJ2-7
CDR3 DNA: TGTGCCAGCAGCCCACCCAATTGGCCCCGGCAGTACTTC
CDR3 protein: CASSPPNWPRQYF

clone size: few
D gene: -
V gene: TRBV29-1
J gene: TRBJ1-2
CDR3 DNA: TGCAGCGTTGAAGAACGGAGGGACTACACCTTC
CDR3 protein: CSVEERRDYTF

clone size: -
D gene: -
V gene: TRBV19
J gene: TRBJ2-5
CDR3 DNA: TGTGCCAGCAACTCCGGGACTGCACAAGAGACCCAGTACTTC
CDR3 protein: CASNSGTAQETQYF

clone size: once
D gene: -
V gene: TRBV7-2
J gene: TRBJ2-2
CDR3 DNA: TGTGCTAAAGGCTGGGACACCGGGGAGCTGTTTTTT
CDR3 protein: CAKGWDTGELFF